This T cell receptor beta chain was sequenced for a study of blood T cell repertoires in COVID-19. Turning to the study itself: COVID-19 samples, acute and convalescent, were from the United States, Italy and Spain.

Original analysis: Counts of nucleated cells, estimated from reference gene primer amplification, were obtained. Data came from immunoSEQ multiplex PCR; TCRdb stores just in-frame clones and leaves some out. That table gives V, J and clone size, and the DNA gave D and trimming. The sample yields 270,000 or so clones, around 84% seen once. The CDR3 runs to 16 residues. V was cut by 0 bases and J by 1 base, with 10 bases left in between. CDR1 is SGDLS and CDR2 is YYNGEE in the germline V gene. This clone has just one count. The TCR sequence derives from a human donor with COVID-19, enrolled during active disease. The donor label of this sample is uncertain. The V gene is TRBV9, the J gene TRBJ2-2; D might be TRBD2 (5 bases). The sample comprised peripheral blood. CDR3 amino acids: CASSVASAGNTGELFF. The CDR3 DNA reads TGTGCCAGCAGCGTAGCCTCCGCGGGGAACACCGGGGAGCTGTTTTTT.